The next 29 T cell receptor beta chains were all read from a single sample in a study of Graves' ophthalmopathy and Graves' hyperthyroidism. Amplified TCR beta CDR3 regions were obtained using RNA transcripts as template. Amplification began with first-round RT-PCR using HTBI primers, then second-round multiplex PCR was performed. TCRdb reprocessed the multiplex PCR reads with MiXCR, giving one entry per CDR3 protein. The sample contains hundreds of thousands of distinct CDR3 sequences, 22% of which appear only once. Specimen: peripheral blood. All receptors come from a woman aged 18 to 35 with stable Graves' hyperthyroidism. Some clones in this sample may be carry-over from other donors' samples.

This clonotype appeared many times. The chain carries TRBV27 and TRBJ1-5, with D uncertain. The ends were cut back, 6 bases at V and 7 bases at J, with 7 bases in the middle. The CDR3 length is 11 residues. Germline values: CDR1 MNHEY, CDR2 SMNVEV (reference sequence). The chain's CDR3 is CASSFRQPQHF. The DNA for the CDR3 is TGTGCCAGCAGCTTCCGGCAGCCCCAGCATTTT.

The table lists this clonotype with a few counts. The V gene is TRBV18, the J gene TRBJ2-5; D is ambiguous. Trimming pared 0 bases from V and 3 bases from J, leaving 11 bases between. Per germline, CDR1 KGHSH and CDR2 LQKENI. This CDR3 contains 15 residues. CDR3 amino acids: CASSPPMNEEETQYF. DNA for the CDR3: TGTGCCAGCTCACCACCGATGAACGAAGAAGAGACCCAGTACTTC.

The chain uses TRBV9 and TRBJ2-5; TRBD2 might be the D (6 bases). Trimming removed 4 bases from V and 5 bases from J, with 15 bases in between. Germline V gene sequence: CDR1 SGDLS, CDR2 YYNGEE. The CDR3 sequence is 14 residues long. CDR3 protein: CASSPTPGGETQYF. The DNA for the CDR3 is TGTGCCAGCAGCCCCACCCCTGGGGGGGAGACCCAGTACTTC.

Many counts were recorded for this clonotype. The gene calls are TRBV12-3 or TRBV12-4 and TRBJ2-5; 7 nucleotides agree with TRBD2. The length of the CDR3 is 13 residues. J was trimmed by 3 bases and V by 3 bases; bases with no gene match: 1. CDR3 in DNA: TGTGCCAGCAGTTTCCTAGCGGAAGAGACCCAGTACTTC. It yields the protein CASSFLAEETQYF.

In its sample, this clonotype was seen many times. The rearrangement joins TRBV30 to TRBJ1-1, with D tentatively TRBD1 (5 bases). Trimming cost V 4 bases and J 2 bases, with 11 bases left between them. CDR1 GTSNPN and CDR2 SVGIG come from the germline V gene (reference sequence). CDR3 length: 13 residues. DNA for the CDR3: TGTGCCTGGACCATGGGGACCAACACTGAAGCTTTCTTT. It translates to CAWTMGTNTEAFF.

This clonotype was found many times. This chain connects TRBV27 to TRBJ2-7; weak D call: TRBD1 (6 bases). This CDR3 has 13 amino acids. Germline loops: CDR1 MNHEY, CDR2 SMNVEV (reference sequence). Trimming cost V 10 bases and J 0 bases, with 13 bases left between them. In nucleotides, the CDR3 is TGTGCCACCGCCCCGGGACACTCCTACGAGCAGTACTTC. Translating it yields CATAPGHSYEQYF.

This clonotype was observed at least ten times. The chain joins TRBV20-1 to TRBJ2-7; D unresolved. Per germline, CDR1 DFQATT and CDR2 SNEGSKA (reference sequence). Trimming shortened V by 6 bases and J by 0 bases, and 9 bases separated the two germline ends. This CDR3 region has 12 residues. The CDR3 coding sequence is TGCAGTGCCAACAGAGACTCCTACGAGCAGTACTTC. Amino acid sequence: CSANRDSYEQYF.

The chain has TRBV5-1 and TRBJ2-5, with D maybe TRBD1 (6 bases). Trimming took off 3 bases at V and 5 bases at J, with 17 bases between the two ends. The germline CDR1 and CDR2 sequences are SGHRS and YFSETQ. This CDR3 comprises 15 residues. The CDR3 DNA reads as TGCGCCAGCAGCTCCCGGGACAACCCCGGGGAGACCCAGTACTTC. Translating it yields CASSSRDNPGETQYF.

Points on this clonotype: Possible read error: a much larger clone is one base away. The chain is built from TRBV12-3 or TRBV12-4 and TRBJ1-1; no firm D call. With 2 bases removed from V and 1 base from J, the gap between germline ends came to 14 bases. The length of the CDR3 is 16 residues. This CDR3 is CASSLRSRVRNTEAFF. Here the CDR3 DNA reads TGTGCCAGCAGTTTAAGATCTCGGGTTCGGAACACTGAAGCTTTCTTT.

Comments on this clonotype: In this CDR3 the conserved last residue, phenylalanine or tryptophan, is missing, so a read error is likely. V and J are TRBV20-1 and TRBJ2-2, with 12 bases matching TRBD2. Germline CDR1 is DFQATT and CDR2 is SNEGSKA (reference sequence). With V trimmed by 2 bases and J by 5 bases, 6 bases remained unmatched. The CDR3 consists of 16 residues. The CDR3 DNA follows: TGCAGTGCTAGAACCGCTAGCGGGGGGGATACCGGGGAGCTGTTTGTT. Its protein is CSARTASGGDTGELFV.

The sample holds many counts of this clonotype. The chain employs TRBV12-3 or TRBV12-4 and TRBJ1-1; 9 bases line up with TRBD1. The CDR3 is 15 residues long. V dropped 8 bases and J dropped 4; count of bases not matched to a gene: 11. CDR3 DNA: TGTGCCAGCCACAGGGTGGGACAGGGTACCACTGAAGCTTTCTTT. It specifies CASHRVGQGTTEAFF.

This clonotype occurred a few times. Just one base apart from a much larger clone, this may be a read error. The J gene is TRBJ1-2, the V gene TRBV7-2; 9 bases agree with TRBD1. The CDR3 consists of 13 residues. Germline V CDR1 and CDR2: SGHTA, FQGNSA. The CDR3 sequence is CASRGTGRDGYAF. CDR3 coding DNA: TGTGCCAGCAGGGGGACAGGGAGGGATGGCTACGCCTTC.

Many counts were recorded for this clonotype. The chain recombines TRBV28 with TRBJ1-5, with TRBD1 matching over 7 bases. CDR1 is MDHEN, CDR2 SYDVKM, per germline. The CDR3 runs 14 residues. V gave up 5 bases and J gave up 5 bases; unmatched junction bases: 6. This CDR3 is CASSPGGIYQPQHF. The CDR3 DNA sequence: TGTGCCAGCAGTCCAGGGGGGATCTATCAGCCCCAGCATTTT.

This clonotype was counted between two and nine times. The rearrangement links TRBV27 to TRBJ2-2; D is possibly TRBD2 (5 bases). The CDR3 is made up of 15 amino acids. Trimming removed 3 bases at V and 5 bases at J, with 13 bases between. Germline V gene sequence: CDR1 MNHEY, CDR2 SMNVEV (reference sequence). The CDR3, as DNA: TGTGCCAGCAGTTTCGGCGGGTATGGGACCGGGGAGCTGTTTTTT. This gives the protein CASSFGGYGTGELFF.

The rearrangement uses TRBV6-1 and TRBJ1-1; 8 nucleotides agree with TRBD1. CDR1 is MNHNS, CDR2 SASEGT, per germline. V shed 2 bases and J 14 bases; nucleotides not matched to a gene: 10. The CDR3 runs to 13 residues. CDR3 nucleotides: TGTGCCAGCAGTGAATATTTTGCAGGGGGCGAATTCTTT. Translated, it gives CASSEYFAGGEFF.

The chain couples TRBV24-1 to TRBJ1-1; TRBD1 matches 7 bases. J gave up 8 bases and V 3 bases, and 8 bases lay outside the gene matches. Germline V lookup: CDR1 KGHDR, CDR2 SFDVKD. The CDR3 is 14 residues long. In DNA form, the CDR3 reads TGTGCCACCAGTGATCCGACAGGGTCGAGGGAAGCTTTCTTT. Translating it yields CATSDPTGSREAFF.

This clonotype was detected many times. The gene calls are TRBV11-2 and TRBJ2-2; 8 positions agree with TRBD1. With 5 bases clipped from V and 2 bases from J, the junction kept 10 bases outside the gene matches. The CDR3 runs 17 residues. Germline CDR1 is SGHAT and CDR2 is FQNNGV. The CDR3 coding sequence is TGTGCCAGCAGCCTCCATGGGGGACAGGCTAACACCGGGGAGCTGTTTTTT. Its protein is CASSLHGGQANTGELFF.

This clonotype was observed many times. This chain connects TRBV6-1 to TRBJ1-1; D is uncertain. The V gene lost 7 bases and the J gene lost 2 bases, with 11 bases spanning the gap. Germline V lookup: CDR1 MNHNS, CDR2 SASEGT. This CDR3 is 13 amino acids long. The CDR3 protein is CASTSTLNTEAFF. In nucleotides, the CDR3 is TGTGCCAGCACCTCGACACTTAACACTGAAGCTTTCTTT.

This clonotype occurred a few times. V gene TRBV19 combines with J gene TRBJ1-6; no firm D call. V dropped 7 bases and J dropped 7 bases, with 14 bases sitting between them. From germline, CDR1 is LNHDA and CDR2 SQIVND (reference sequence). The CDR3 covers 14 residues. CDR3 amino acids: CASKSEQTNSPLHF. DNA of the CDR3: TGTGCCAGTAAGTCGGAGCAGACCAATTCACCCCTCCACTTT.

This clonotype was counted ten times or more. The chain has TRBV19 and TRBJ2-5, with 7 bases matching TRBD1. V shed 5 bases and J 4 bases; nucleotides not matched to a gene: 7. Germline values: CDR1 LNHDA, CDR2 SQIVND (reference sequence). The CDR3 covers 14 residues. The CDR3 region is CASSVTGAGETQYF. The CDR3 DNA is TGTGCCAGTAGTGTCACAGGGGCTGGAGAGACCCAGTACTTC.

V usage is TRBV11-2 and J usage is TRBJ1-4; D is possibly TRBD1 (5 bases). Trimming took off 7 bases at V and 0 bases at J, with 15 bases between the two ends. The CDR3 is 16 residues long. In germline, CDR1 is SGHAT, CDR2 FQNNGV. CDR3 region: CASKSRGVTTNEKLFF. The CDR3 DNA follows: TGTGCCAGCAAATCACGGGGGGTAACAACTAATGAAAAACTGTTTTTT. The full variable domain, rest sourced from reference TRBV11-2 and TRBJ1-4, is EAGVAQSPRYKIIEKRQSVAFWCNPISGHATLYWYQQILGQGPKLLIQFQNNGVVDDSQLPKDRFSAERLKGVDSTLKIQPAKLEDSAVYLCASKSRGVTTNEKLFFGSGTQLSVL.

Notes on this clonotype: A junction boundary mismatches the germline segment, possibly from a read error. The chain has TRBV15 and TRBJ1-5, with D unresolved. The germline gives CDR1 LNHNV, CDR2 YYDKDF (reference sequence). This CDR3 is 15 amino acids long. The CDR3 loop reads CATIRDLGFNQPQHF. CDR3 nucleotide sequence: TGTGCCACCATCAGAGATTTGGGTTTTAATCAGCCCCAGCATTTT.

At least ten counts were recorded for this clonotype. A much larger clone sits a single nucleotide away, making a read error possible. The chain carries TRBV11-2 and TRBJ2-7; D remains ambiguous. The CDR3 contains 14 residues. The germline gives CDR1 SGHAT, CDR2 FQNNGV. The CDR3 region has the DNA TGTGCCAACAGCTTAGTAGGCGGAGACTACGAGCAGTACTTC. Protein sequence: CANSLVGGDYEQYF.

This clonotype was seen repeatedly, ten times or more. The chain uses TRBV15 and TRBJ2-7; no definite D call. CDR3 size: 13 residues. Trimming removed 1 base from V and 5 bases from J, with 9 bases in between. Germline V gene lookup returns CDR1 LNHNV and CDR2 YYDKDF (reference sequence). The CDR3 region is CATSRVSTDEQYF. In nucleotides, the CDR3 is TGTGCCACCAGCAGAGTTAGTACCGACGAGCAGTACTTC.

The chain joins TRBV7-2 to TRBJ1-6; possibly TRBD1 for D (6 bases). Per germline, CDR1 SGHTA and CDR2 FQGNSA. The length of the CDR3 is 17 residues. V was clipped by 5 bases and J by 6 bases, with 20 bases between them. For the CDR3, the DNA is TGTGCCAGCAGCAAAATTTCAGGGGATCCCTTTAATTCACCCCTCCACTTT. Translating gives CASSKISGDPFNSPLHF.

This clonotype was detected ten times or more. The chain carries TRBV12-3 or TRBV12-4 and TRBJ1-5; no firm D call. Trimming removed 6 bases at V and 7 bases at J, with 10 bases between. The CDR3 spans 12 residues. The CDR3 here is CASSPQEQPQHF. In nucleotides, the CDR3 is TGTGCCAGCAGCCCCCAGGAGCAGCCCCAGCATTTT.

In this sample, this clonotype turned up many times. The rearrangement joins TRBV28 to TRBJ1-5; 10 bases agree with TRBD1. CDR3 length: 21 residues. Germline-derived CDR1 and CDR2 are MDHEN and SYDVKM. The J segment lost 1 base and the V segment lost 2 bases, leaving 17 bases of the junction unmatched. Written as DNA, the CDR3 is TGTGCCAGCAGTTTACCGTCTTCCAGGACAGGGGGTCGTGGGAGCAATCAGCCCCAGCATTTT. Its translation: CASSLPSSRTGGRGSNQPQHF. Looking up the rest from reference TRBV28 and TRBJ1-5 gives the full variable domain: DVKVTQSSRYLVKRTGEKVFLECVQDMDHENMFWYRQDPGLGLRLIYFSYDVKMKEKGDIPEGYSVSREKKERFSLILESASTNQTSMYLCASSLPSSRTGGRGSNQPQHFGDGTRLSIL.

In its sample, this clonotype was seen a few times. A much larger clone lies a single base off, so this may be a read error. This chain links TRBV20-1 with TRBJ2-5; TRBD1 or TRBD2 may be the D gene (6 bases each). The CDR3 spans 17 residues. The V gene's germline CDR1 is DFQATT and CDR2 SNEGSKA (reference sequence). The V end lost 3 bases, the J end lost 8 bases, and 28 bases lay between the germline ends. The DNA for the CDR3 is TGCAGTGCTAGTCGCATCATGGGGGGCGGTTGGCGGGACACCCAGTACTTC. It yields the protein CSASRIMGGGWRDTQYF.

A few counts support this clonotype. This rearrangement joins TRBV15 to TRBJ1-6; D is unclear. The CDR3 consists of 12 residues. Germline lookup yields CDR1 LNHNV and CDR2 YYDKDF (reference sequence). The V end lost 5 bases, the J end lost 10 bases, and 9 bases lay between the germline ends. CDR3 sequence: CATSEGESPLHF. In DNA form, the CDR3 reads TGTGCCACCAGCGAGGGAGAGTCACCCCTCCACTTT.